Here is one T cell receptor (beta chain) with its context. The antigen remains undetermined. This sample is part of a study of breast tumors, draining lymph nodes, adjacent tissues. The CDR3 is made up of 12 amino acids. Germline assignment: CDR1 DFQATT and CDR2 SNEGSKA (reference sequence). Trimming took 6 bases from V and 5 from J, leaving 13 bases between them. TCRdb reprocessed the multiplex PCR reads with MiXCR, giving one entry per CDR3 protein. Of 180,000 or so distinct CDR3 sequences in the sample, approximately 33% were seen once. Samples came from axillary lymph nodes draining the breast cancer. Study-wide results and limits: Tumors had less TCR diversity than lymph nodes, more than nontumor tissue. Data fit most tumor T cells coming from lymph node, expanding in tumor. Luminal-like breast cancer showed significantly higher tumor–nontumor repertoire similarity than basal-like.

The J gene is TRBJ2-5, the V gene TRBV20-1; the D call may be TRBD1 or TRBD2 (6 bases each). The sequencing sample was made of axillary lymph node tissue. This receptor was obtained from a female donor with breast cancer. Some clones in this sample may be carry-over from other donors' samples. The CDR3 DNA reads as TGCAGTGCCGAGGGGGGACGGGAGACCCAGTACTTC. This encodes CSAEGGRETQYF.